These T cell receptor beta chains were read from a single sample in a study of blood T cell repertoires in COVID-19. The assay was immunoSEQ multiplex PCR, and TCRdb's table has in-frame clones only and misses some. The repertoire holds around 45,000 clones, with about 80% as singletons. Sequencing was carried out using peripheral blood. The receptors were gathered from a woman aged 55-69 years with acute or convalescent COVID-19. Both conserved end residues are part of each CDR3. Fields, in order: V gene, J gene, clone size, D gene, CDR3 protein, CDR3 DNA. D genes are given only for firm matches. For some rows the clone size is stated as once, few or many, or as a class when expanded; others skip it.

V gene: TRBV7-9
J gene: TRBJ2-1
clone size: once
D gene: TRBD2
CDR3 protein: CASSLAVAGGYNEQFF
CDR3 DNA: TGTGCCAGCAGCTTAGCGGTGGCGGGGGGTTACAATGAGCAGTTCTTC

V gene: TRBV2
J gene: TRBJ2-7
clone size: -
D gene: -
CDR3 protein: CASSEEGVPYEQYF
CDR3 DNA: TGTGCCAGCAGTGAAGAGGGGGTGCCTTACGAGCAGTACTTC

V gene: TRBV3-1/TRBV3-2
J gene: TRBJ2-3
clone size: -
D gene: TRBD2
CDR3 protein: CASSLRLAGEGDTQYF
CDR3 DNA: TGTGCCAGCAGCCTCAGACTAGCGGGGGAAGGGGATACGCAGTATTTT

V gene: TRBV2
J gene: TRBJ1-2
clone size: -
D gene: -
CDR3 protein: CASSSRDYGYTF
CDR3 DNA: TGTGCCAGCAGTTCCCGGGACTATGGCTACACCTTC

V gene: TRBV5-6
J gene: TRBJ1-4
clone size: -
D gene: -
CDR3 protein: CASSLDGPNEKLFF
CDR3 DNA: TGTGCCAGCAGCTTGGATGGGCCCAATGAAAAACTGTTTTTT

V gene: TRBV5-6
J gene: TRBJ1-2
clone size: few
D gene: -
CDR3 protein: CASSLPSGNYGYTF
CDR3 DNA: TGTGCCAGCAGCTTGCCCTCAGGGAACTATGGCTACACCTTC

V gene: TRBV7-2
J gene: TRBJ2-7
clone size: -
D gene: -
CDR3 protein: CAIPSAVSYEQYF
CDR3 DNA: TGTGCCATCCCTTCAGCGGTCTCCTACGAGCAGTACTTC

V gene: TRBV11-2
J gene: TRBJ2-5
clone size: -
D gene: TRBD2
CDR3 protein: CASSLDSGGGKTQYF
CDR3 DNA: TGTGCCAGCAGCTTAGATAGCGGGGGCGGAAAGACCCAGTACTTC

V gene: TRBV15
J gene: TRBJ2-7
clone size: -
D gene: TRBD1
CDR3 protein: CATSRDTGQGAYEQYF
CDR3 DNA: TGTGCCACCAGCAGAGATACCGGACAGGGGGCTTACGAGCAGTACTTC

V gene: TRBV4-1
J gene: TRBJ2-7
clone size: -
D gene: -
CDR3 protein: CASSHLLTLSSYEQYF
CDR3 DNA: TGCGCCAGCAGCCATCTTCTTACTTTAAGCTCCTACGAGCAGTACTTC

V gene: TRBV5-1
J gene: TRBJ1-1
clone size: few
D gene: -
CDR3 protein: CASSPQGTEAFF
CDR3 DNA: TGCGCCAGCAGCCCTCAGGGCACGGAAGCTTTCTTT

V gene: TRBV3-1/TRBV3-2
J gene: TRBJ2-2
clone size: once
D gene: -
CDR3 protein: CASSQAAVSGELFF
CDR3 DNA: TGTGCCAGCAGCCAAGCGGCGGTAAGCGGGGAGCTGTTTTTT